This entry lists 20 T cell receptor beta chains sequenced from one sample in a study of cytomegalovirus exposure and HLA in healthy donors. The PCR had 60 Vbeta and 13 Jbeta primers. This table comes from immunoSEQ multiplex PCR, and its TCRdb copy is limited to in-frame clones, with some not included. The sample holds some 190,000 clones, approximately 80% seen once. Sequences were obtained from PBMCs. Receptors were obtained from a woman aged 25 to 45 in good health and CMV-seropositive.

The chain recombines TRBV15 with TRBJ2-1, with TRBD2 identical over 13 bases. Germline CDR1 and CDR2: LNHNV and YYDKDF (reference sequence). The CDR3 is made up of 18 amino acids. J gave up 7 bases and V 5 bases, and 14 bases lay outside the gene matches. The CDR3 protein is CATSVLAELAGGHNEQFF. The CDR3 DNA sequence: TGTGCCACCAGCGTGCTAGCGGAACTAGCGGGAGGGCATAATGAGCAGTTCTTC.

This clone was detected only a few times. The V and J genes are TRBV19 and TRBJ2-3; 10 bases are a match to TRBD2. Germline V gives CDR1 LNHDA, CDR2 SQIVND (reference sequence). Trimming took 7 bases from V and 4 from J; bases not matched to a gene: 5. The CDR3 spans 14 residues. The CDR3 DNA is TGTGCCAGTACTAAGCTAGCGGGGGCAGATACGCAGTATTTT. This encodes CASTKLAGADTQYF.

The chain links TRBV28 to TRBJ1-6; D call uncertain. V was shortened by 7 bases and J by 9 bases, with 16 bases between the two germline ends. Germline CDR1 and CDR2: MDHEN and SYDVKM. The CDR3 runs 14 residues. Written as DNA, the CDR3 is TGTGCCAGCAAAGAGGGCATACCACCTTCACCCCTCCACTTT. It is translated as CASKEGIPPSPLHF.

This clone appeared a few times. The chain is built from TRBV2 and TRBJ1-5, with 9 bases that match TRBD1. In germline, CDR1 is SNHLY, CDR2 FYNNEI. The J segment lost 3 bases and the V segment lost 1 base, leaving 7 bases of the junction unmatched. The CDR3 loop spans 17 amino acids. In nucleotides, the CDR3 is TGTGCCAGCAGTGAAGGCCCAACAGGGGGCGACAATCAGCCCCAGCATTTT. Translated, it gives CASSEGPTGGDNQPQHF.

The chain has TRBV27 and TRBJ2-5, with TRBD2 identical over 7 bases. Trimming took 3 bases from V and 3 from J; bases not matched to a gene: 7. Germline V CDR1 and CDR2: MNHEY, SMNVEV (reference sequence). The CDR3 totals 15 residues. CDR3 in DNA: TGTGCCAGCAGTTTTGGGAGGGGTTGGAAAGAGACCCAGTACTTC. The encoded protein is CASSFGRGWKETQYF.

The chain links TRBV6-1 to TRBJ1-5; 7 bases match TRBD1. The junction had 13 bases not matched to a gene; V was cut back by 1 base and J by 4 bases. The CDR3 covers 18 residues. The germline CDR1 and CDR2 sequences are MNHNS and SASEGT. The CDR3 spells CASSEVQQGYAGNQPQHF. The CDR3 nucleotides read TGTGCCAGCAGTGAAGTTCAACAGGGGTACGCCGGAAATCAGCCCCAGCATTTT.

The chain links TRBV11-2 to TRBJ2-7, with D unclear. The CDR3 has 13 amino acids. The germline CDR1 and CDR2 sequences are SGHAT and FQNNGV. V was trimmed by 5 bases and J by 2 bases, leaving 10 bases between them. The CDR3 DNA reads as TGTGCCAGCAGCCCCATGAGGACCTACGAGCAGTACTTC. Translated: CASSPMRTYEQYF.

V usage is TRBV5-4 and J usage is TRBJ1-3, with 7 bases lining up with TRBD1. The germline V gene encodes CDR1 SGHNT and CDR2 YYREEE (reference sequence). The CDR3 length is 16 residues. Trimming removed 0 bases from V and 0 bases from J; junction bases left unmatched: 3. CDR3: CASSLAGTASGNTIYF. The CDR3 region has the DNA TGTGCCAGCAGCTTGGCCGGGACAGCCTCTGGAAACACCATATATTTT. Filled out from reference TRBV5-4 and TRBJ1-3, the complete variable domain reads ETGVTQSPTHLIKTRGQQVTLRCSSQSGHNTVSWYQQALGQGPQFIFQYYREEENGRGNFPPRFSGLQFPNYSSELNVNALELDDSALYLCASSLAGTASGNTIYFGEGSWLTVV.

The chain combines TRBV5-1 with TRBJ2-7; D gene uncertain. The CDR3 has 14 residues. With 0 bases removed from V and 5 bases from J, the gap between germline ends came to 12 bases. Germline values: CDR1 SGHRS, CDR2 YFSETQ. CDR3 loop: CASSLAGRADEQYF. In DNA, the CDR3 is TGCGCCAGCAGCTTGGCGGGTAGAGCCGACGAGCAGTACTTC.

This rearrangement joins TRBV4-2 to TRBJ1-5; TRBD1 matches at 7 bases. With V trimmed by 4 bases and J by 1 base, 4 bases remained unmatched. The germline V gene encodes CDR1 LGHNA and CDR2 YNFKEQ. The CDR3 covers 15 residues. CDR3 nucleotide sequence: TGTGCCAGCAGCCCGTCACAGGGGAGCAATCAGCCCCAGCATTTT. This translates into CASSPSQGSNQPQHF.

This chain uses TRBV6-1 with TRBJ2-3, with D possibly TRBD1 on 5 matching bases. Trimming stripped 2 bases from V and 6 bases from J, with 21 bases between. Germline V CDR1 and CDR2: MNHNS, SASEGT. There are 17 residues in the CDR3. The CDR3 spells CASSEYRTGRAQDTQYF. The CDR3 DNA reads as TGTGCCAGCAGTGAATACCGCACCGGCAGGGCACAGGATACGCAGTATTTT.

The chain uses TRBV10-3 and TRBJ1-1; D may be TRBD1 (5 bases). Germline CDR1 reads ENHRY; CDR2 reads SYGVKD. This CDR3 has 13 residues. Deletions cut 4 bases from V and 4 bases from J, with 10 bases between. The CDR3 here is CAISGREGTEAFF. DNA for the CDR3: TGTGCCATCAGTGGCAGGGAAGGCACTGAAGCTTTCTTT.

This chain connects TRBV30 to TRBJ2-1; D unresolved. The CDR3 spans 15 residues. In germline, CDR1 is GTSNPN, CDR2 SVGIG (reference sequence). With 0 bases removed from V and 0 bases from J, the gap between germline ends came to 9 bases. The CDR3 region has the DNA TGTGCCTGGAGTGTACTTCGCCCCTCCTACAATGAGCAGTTCTTC. Encoded protein: CAWSVLRPSYNEQFF. Combining the CDR3 with reference TRBV30 and TRBJ2-1 gives the whole variable domain SQTIHQWPATLVQPVGSPLSLECTVEGTSNPNLYWYRQAAGRGLQLLFYSVGIGQISSEVPQNLSASRPQDRQFILSSKKLLLSDSGFYLCAWSVLRPSYNEQFFGPGTRLTVL.

The V call is TRBV6-5, the J call TRBJ2-7, with 9 bases identical to TRBD1. Germline assignment: CDR1 MNHEY and CDR2 SVGAGI. The CDR3 runs to 15 residues. The V and J ends lost 2 bases and 5 bases, in that order; junction bases with no gene match: 7. CDR3 sequence reads: CASSYNRGRSNEQYF. In DNA form, the CDR3 reads TGTGCCAGCAGTTACAACAGGGGGCGGTCCAACGAGCAGTACTTC.

The chain links TRBV9 to TRBJ2-7; 7 bases are a match to TRBD2. From germline, CDR1 is SGDLS and CDR2 YYNGEE. There are 15 residues in the CDR3. V dropped 0 bases and J dropped 2; count of bases not matched to a gene: 5. This chain's CDR3 is CASSVDPAGTYEQYF. DNA of the CDR3: TGTGCCAGCAGCGTAGACCCAGCGGGAACCTACGAGCAGTACTTC.

The chain has TRBV27 and TRBJ2-3; the D gene is possibly TRBD2 (6 bases). CDR1 MNHEY and CDR2 SMNVEV come from the germline V gene (reference sequence). V was shortened by 5 bases and J by 4 bases, with 13 bases between the two germline ends. The CDR3 sequence is 14 residues long. The chain's CDR3 is CASSPDYGADTQYF. The CDR3 bases are TGTGCCAGCAGTCCGGACTATGGCGCAGATACGCAGTATTTT.

V usage is TRBV7-8 and J usage is TRBJ1-4, with TRBD1 identical over 7 bases. V shed 2 bases and J 5 bases; nucleotides not matched to a gene: 8. The CDR3 loop spans 16 amino acids. The germline V gene has CDR1 SGHVS and CDR2 FQNEAQ. CDR3 nucleotides: TGTGCCAGCAGCTTACCCCCACAGGGGATGAATGAAAAACTGTTTTTT. Protein sequence: CASSLPPQGMNEKLFF.

The chain employs TRBV15 and TRBJ2-7, with 9 bases matching TRBD1. The CDR3 totals 16 residues. Trimming cost V 4 bases and J 3 bases; bases outside gene matches: 10. Germline values: CDR1 LNHNV, CDR2 YYDKDF (reference sequence). The CDR3 spells CATSTRPGQGFYEQYF. In DNA, the CDR3 is TGTGCCACCAGCACACGTCCGGGACAGGGATTCTACGAGCAGTACTTC. Full variable domain (outside the CDR3, taken from reference TRBV15 and TRBJ2-7): DAMVIQNPRYQVTQFGKPVTLSCSQTLNHNVMYWYQQKSSQAPKLLFHYYDKDFNNEADTPDNFQSRRPNTSFCFLDIRSPGLGDTAMYLCATSTRPGQGFYEQYFGPGTRLTVT.

V is TRBV15 and J is TRBJ1-5; unclear D gene. Looked up from germline, CDR1 is LNHNV and CDR2 is YYDKDF (reference sequence). This CDR3 region has 13 residues. V was shortened by 0 bases and J by 7 bases, with 7 bases between the two germline ends. CDR3 amino acids: CATSRDLRQPQHF. The CDR3 DNA follows: TGTGCCACCAGCAGAGATTTGAGACAGCCCCAGCATTTT.

V is TRBV10-1 and J is TRBJ2-3, with 9 bases lining up with TRBD2. V lost 2 bases to trimming and J lost 1 base; unmatched junction nucleotides: 4. Germline CDR1 WNHNN, CDR2 SYGVQD (reference sequence). This CDR3 is 16 amino acids long. The CDR3 region has the DNA TGCGCCAGCAGTGAGATAGCGGGGGAAGGCACAGATACGCAGTATTTT. Protein product: CASSEIAGEGTDTQYF.